The rows below give T cell receptor beta chains drawn from one sample of a study of T-cell memory formation after mild COVID-19. TCRdb independently ran MiXCR on the 5' RACE reads; one entry per CDR3 protein. The data contain roughly 50,000 distinct CDR3 sequences, 12% of them singletons. The source material was PBMCs or a T cell subset sorted from them (not recorded which). The receptor source for this set is a young man who had mild COVID-19 (a few samples of this study predate the infection). Cell type and time point are not known. CDR3s include the opening cysteine and the closing phenylalanine or tryptophan. The order of the fields is clone size, J gene, D gene, V gene, CDR3 DNA, CDR3 protein. A D gene is named only where the DNA matches it firmly. Some rows have no size entry. The others give once, few or many, or a class for an expanded clone.

few	TRBJ1-1	.	TRBV7-2	TGTGCCAGCAGCCCCGGCAGGGCCCCACTGAACACTGAAGCTTTCTTT	CASSPGRAPLNTEAFF
many	TRBJ2-2	.	TRBV24-1	TGTGCCACCAGTGATTCGGACGGGAAGAACACCGGGGAGCTGTTTTTT	CATSDSDGKNTGELFF
few	TRBJ2-1	.	TRBV12-5	TGTGCTAGTGGTTTGGTACTCAATATAGTGGCCAATGAGCAGTTCTTC	CASGLVLNIVANEQFF
medium-sized	TRBJ2-3	TRBD2	TRBV7-8	TGTGCCAGCAGCTTACAGCGGGGGGGCCGAGATACGCAGTATTTT	CASSLQRGGRDTQYF
few	TRBJ1-1	.	TRBV7-8	TGTGCCAGCAGCCCTAAGAACACACCGGACCTTTACTGGGGAGCTTTCTTT	CASSPKNTPDLYWGAFF
.	TRBJ2-3	.	TRBV21-1	TGTGCCAGCAGCTCGTCGGGCCTCACAGATACGCAGTATTTT	CASSSSGLTDTQYF
.	TRBJ2-5	TRBD2	TRBV5-1	TGCGCCAGCAGTTCCGACGGGACTAGCGGGGGAACCCAGTACTTC	CASSSDGTSGGTQYF
many	TRBJ2-4	TRBD2	TRBV7-8	TGTGCCAGCAGCCTGGCTCTAGCGGGGGTCGGTACCAAAAACATTCAGTACTTC	CASSLALAGVGTKNIQYF
.	TRBJ1-3	.	TRBV5-1	TGCGCCAGCAGTTCGACATTCTCTGGAAACACCATATATTTT	CASSSTFSGNTIYF
many	TRBJ2-1	.	TRBV4-3	TGCGCCAGCAGCCGCGACATAAGTCCCGACAATGAGCAGTTCTTC	CASSRDISPDNEQFF
.	TRBJ2-2	.	TRBV7-8	TGTGCCACCCAGCTTGGGAGAACCACCGGGGAGCTGTTTTTT	CATQLGRTTGELFF
few	TRBJ2-3	TRBD2	TRBV7-2	TGTGCCAGCAGCTATGGTGGCGGGGGGGCTACAGATACGCAGTATTTT	CASSYGGGGATDTQYF
many	TRBJ2-1	.	TRBV9	TGTGCCAGCAGCGTAGCCCCAGGGGTGGATGAGCAGTTCTTC	CASSVAPGVDEQFF
few	TRBJ2-1	.	TRBV14	TGTGCCAGCAGCGCCCGCAGGTTAGCCGTTTCAAGGAATGAGCAGTTCTTC	CASSARRLAVSRNEQFF
few	TRBJ2-3	.	TRBV12-5	TGTGCTAGTGGTTTGGTACGAGTCGGAGGGGCGAGCACAGATACGCAGTATTTT	CASGLVRVGGASTDTQYF
.	TRBJ2-7	.	TRBV5-8	TGTGCCAGCAGCTTGGGGGGTGGCAGAAAAGCCTACGAGCAGTACTTC	CASSLGGGRKAYEQYF
.	TRBJ1-6	.	TRBV10-3	TGTGCCATCGGCGGATCGGATTCACCCCTCCACTTT	CAIGGSDSPLHF
many	TRBJ2-7	.	TRBV5-1	TGCGCCAGCAGCTTGGCCACAAGGGGCAACGAGCAGTACTTC	CASSLATRGNEQYF
few	TRBJ1-3	.	TRBV18	TGTGCCAGCTCAGGGAGCGGCCGCTCTGGAAACACCATATATTTT	CASSGSGRSGNTIYF
.	TRBJ2-2	.	TRBV28	TGTGCCAGCGCCAGGATCCGGGTGAACACCGGGGAGCTGTTTTTT	CASARIRVNTGELFF
few	TRBJ2-4	TRBD1	TRBV5-4	TGTGCCAGCAGCGAATGGACAGGGGTGACCAAAAACATTCAGTACTTC	CASSEWTGVTKNIQYF
.	TRBJ2-5	.	TRBV15	TGTGCCACCAGCAGAGATCTTCCCGCCAACCAAGAGACCCAGTACTTC	CATSRDLPANQETQYF
few	TRBJ1-2	.	TRBV5-1	TGCGCCAGCAGCTTGACCACCCTGGGGTCGGCTCGCCTCTACACCTTC	CASSLTTLGSARLYTF
.	TRBJ1-6	.	TRBV4-3	TGCGCCAGCAGCCAAGAATCGACTGACTTCTATAATTCACCCCTCCACTTT	CASSQESTDFYNSPLHF
.	TRBJ2-1	.	TRBV5-1	TGCGCCAGCAGCCCAACAGGGTTTGGCTCCTACAATGAGCAGTTCTTC	CASSPTGFGSYNEQFF
few	TRBJ2-2	TRBD2	TRBV7-3	TGTGCCAGCAGCGTCACTAGCGGGGGCGGTACCGGGGAGCTGTTTTTT	CASSVTSGGGTGELFF
.	TRBJ2-7	TRBD1	TRBV9	TGTGCCAGCAGCGTAGAGGGGACAGGGTACAACGAGCAGTACTTC	CASSVEGTGYNEQYF
.	TRBJ2-1	.	TRBV15	TGTGCCACCAGCAGCTTCAAAAAAGGGGCCTACAATGAGCAGTTCTTC	CATSSFKKGAYNEQFF
.	TRBJ1-1	.	TRBV7-9	TGTGCCAGCAGCTTAGGACGGCTGAACACTGAAGCTTTCTTT	CASSLGRLNTEAFF
few	TRBJ2-3	.	TRBV5-4	TGTGCCAGCAGTTCGGACCGAACTTTTACGCAGTATTTT	CASSSDRTFTQYF
many	TRBJ2-7	TRBD1	TRBV7-2	TGTGCCAGCAGCTTAGATTCAGGGGGCGTTTTCGAGCAGTACTTC	CASSLDSGGVFEQYF
few	TRBJ1-6	TRBD1	TRBV4-3	TGCGCCAGCAGCCCCCGTGGGACAGGGAGTCTTCCCCTCCACTTT	CASSPRGTGSLPLHF
few	TRBJ2-5	.	TRBV5-4	TGTGCCAGCAGCGGCCGACGGGGCCAAGAGACCCAGTACTTC	CASSGRRGQETQYF
.	TRBJ1-1	.	TRBV12-5	TGTGCTAGTGGGTCCCTCCCAGGGTTCCCTGAAGCTTTCTTT	CASGSLPGFPEAFF
.	TRBJ1-1	.	TRBV20-1	TGCAGTGCGAGAGACCTCCGGGACATCAACACTGAAGCTTTCTTT	CSARDLRDINTEAFF
many	TRBJ2-3	.	TRBV6-2/TRBV6-3	TGTGCCAGCAGTTACTCGAAGGCAGGCACAGATACGCAGTATTTT	CASSYSKAGTDTQYF
.	TRBJ1-5	.	TRBV7-2	TGTGCCAGCAGCTTAGAGGTTTCTAGCAATCAGCCCCAGCATTTT	CASSLEVSSNQPQHF
many	TRBJ2-3	TRBD1	TRBV5-1	TGCGCCAGCAGCTTGGGACTGACAGGGTCAGATACGCAGTATTTT	CASSLGLTGSDTQYF
.	TRBJ2-1	.	TRBV5-1	TGCGCCAGCAGCTTGGCCTGGTTATCGGCTCAGTTCTTC	CASSLAWLSAQFF
many	TRBJ2-1	.	TRBV24-1	TGTGCCACCAGTTCCGCGACGGATTACAATGAGCAGTTCTTC	CATSSATDYNEQFF
many	TRBJ2-3	TRBD2	TRBV7-3	TGTGCCAGCAGCTTCGGACTAGCGACAGATACGCAGTATTTT	CASSFGLATDTQYF
.	TRBJ1-1	TRBD1	TRBV7-2	TGTGCCAGCGGACGGGACAGAAAGAACACTGAAGCTTTCTTT	CASGRDRKNTEAFF
many	TRBJ2-4	.	TRBV12-3/TRBV12-4	TGTGCCAGCAGTTTGGGGGAGAGAGACATTCAGTACTTC	CASSLGERDIQYF
.	TRBJ2-3	.	TRBV3-1	TGTGCCAGCAGCCAAGATCGAGGGAGCCCAGATACGCAGTATTTT	CASSQDRGSPDTQYF
.	TRBJ2-1	.	TRBV5-1	TGCGCCAGCAGCTTGTTAGTCAATGAGCAGTTCTTC	CASSLLVNEQFF
.	TRBJ1-6	.	TRBV7-9	TGTGCCACCGATATCAGTGGGGACTCCTATAATTCACCCCTCCACTTT	CATDISGDSYNSPLHF
few	TRBJ2-2	.	TRBV15	TGTGCCACCAGCAGAGATTCCGTCCGGTCCGGGGAGCTGTTTTTT	CATSRDSVRSGELFF
many	TRBJ2-1	TRBD2	TRBV5-6	TGTGCCAGCAGCTCGGTGACTAGCGGGGGGAGTAATAAGTTCTTC	CASSSVTSGGSNKFF
.	TRBJ1-2	.	TRBV6-2/TRBV6-3	TGTGCCAGCAGGCCGGGCAGCTATGGCTACACCTTC	CASRPGSYGYTF
.	TRBJ1-1	.	TRBV7-2	TGTGCCAGCAGCACCCGCGGGGGGGGGACTATTGAAGCTTTCTTT	CASSTRGGGTIEAFF
few	TRBJ2-5	TRBD1	TRBV28	TGTGCCAGCAGCGGGGGACAGGGGAGAATGGAGACCCAGTACTTC	CASSGGQGRMETQYF
many	TRBJ2-1	TRBD1	TRBV5-1	TGCGCCAGCAGCTTGGATTTACCGGGACAGGGAAATGAGCAGTTCTTC	CASSLDLPGQGNEQFF
few	TRBJ1-1	.	TRBV12-3/TRBV12-4	TGTGCCAGCAGTTTATCTCCGGCTGAAGCTTTCTTT	CASSLSPAEAFF
many	TRBJ1-1	.	TRBV12-3/TRBV12-4	TGTGCCAGCAGCCTATCACAGGGGAACACTGAAGCTTTCTTT	CASSLSQGNTEAFF
few	TRBJ2-1	.	TRBV2	TGTGCCAGCATAGCTTCAAGGAACTCCTACAATGAGCAGTTCTTC	CASIASRNSYNEQFF